Following are 28 T cell receptor beta chains from one sample sequenced in a study of blood T cell repertoires in COVID-19. The data were produced by immunoSEQ multiplex PCR, yet TCRdb's version contains in-frame clones alone and is incomplete. This sample has 150,000 to 200,000 clones; around 81% occur once, and the top ten carry 0.9% to 0.95%. The sequenced sample consisted of peripheral blood. These receptors were collected from a man in his fifties or sixties with COVID-19, enrolled during active disease.

This clone has only one observation. This chain links TRBV4-3 with TRBJ1-2; no reliable D call. Germline V gene lookup returns CDR1 LGHNA and CDR2 YSLEER. V lost 1 base and J 5 bases, leaving 8 bases between the germline ends. The CDR3 has 13 residues. The CDR3 is CASSQGGLYGYTF. Here the CDR3 DNA reads TGCGCCAGCAGCCAAGGTGGCTTATATGGCTACACCTTC.

This clone appeared a single time. V usage is TRBV6-1 and J usage is TRBJ2-3; 10 bases line up with TRBD1. With 0 bases clipped from V and 7 bases from J, the junction kept 4 bases outside the gene matches. The CDR3 sequence is 15 residues long. CDR1 is MNHNS and CDR2 is SASEGT in the germline V gene. CDR3 in DNA: TGTGCCAGCAGTGAAGCGGGGGACAGGGGTCATACGCAGTATTTT. Translating gives CASSEAGDRGHTQYF.

The gene calls are TRBV27 and TRBJ1-5; possible D gene TRBD1, 5 bases. This CDR3 comprises 14 residues. The germline CDR1 and CDR2 sequences are MNHEY and SMNVEV (reference sequence). Trimming pared 8 bases from V and 4 bases from J, leaving 15 bases between. CDR3 in amino acids: CASAFGQPNQPQHF. CDR3 nucleotides: TGTGCCAGCGCATTTGGACAACCGAATCAGCCCCAGCATTTT.

The J gene is TRBJ2-1, the V gene TRBV6-5; a possible D gene is TRBD2 (5 bases). The CDR3 consists of 13 residues. CDR1 MNHEY and CDR2 SVGAGI come from the germline V gene. The V gene lost 5 bases and the J gene lost 6 bases, with 11 bases spanning the gap. The CDR3 sequence: CASSPRESNEQFF. CDR3 nucleotides: TGTGCCAGCAGTCCCCGGGAAAGCAATGAGCAGTTCTTC.

This clone has only a few counts. This sequence joins TRBV6-1 and TRBJ1-3, with TRBD1 as a possible D gene (5 bases). Per the germline V gene, CDR1 is MNHNS and CDR2 is SASEGT. The V gene lost 3 bases and the J gene lost 4 bases, with 19 bases spanning the gap. This CDR3 has 17 residues. Here the CDR3 reads CASSEEGIARRGNTIYF. The CDR3 DNA reads as TGTGCCAGCAGTGAGGAGGGGATTGCGAGGAGGGGAAACACCATATATTTT.

This clone was seen a single time. The sample carries other DNA sequences with the same CDR3. The rearrangement uses TRBV19 and TRBJ2-7, with TRBD1 matching 8 bases. CDR1 is LNHDA and CDR2 is SQIVND in the germline V gene (reference sequence). The trim removed 5 bases at V and 4 bases at J, leaving 4 bases unmatched. CDR3 length: 13 amino acids. The CDR3 protein is CASSRDRGYEQYF. The CDR3, as DNA: TGTGCCAGTAGTCGCGACAGGGGTTACGAGCAGTACTTC.

This chain connects TRBV4-1 to TRBJ2-7, with TRBD2 identical over 8 bases. CDR1 and CDR2 (germline): MGHRA, YSYEKL. The trim removed 0 bases at V and 1 base at J, leaving 8 bases unmatched. The CDR3 runs 17 residues. In DNA, the CDR3 is TGCGCCAGCAGCCAAGAAACAGTTGGACTAGCTTCCTACGAGCAGTACTTC. Protein: CASSQETVGLASYEQYF.

Turning to this clone: Different DNA sequences within this sample yield the same CDR3. This chain joins TRBV12-3 or TRBV12-4 and TRBJ2-7, with TRBD2 matching over 7 bases. This CDR3 region has 13 residues. Trimming removed 4 bases from V and 3 bases from J; junction bases left unmatched: 3. The CDR3 sequence: CASSSTGGYEQYF. The DNA of the CDR3 is TGTGCCAGCAGTTCTACGGGGGGCTACGAGCAGTACTTC.

The chain uses TRBV29-1 and TRBJ2-1; 10 bases are a match to TRBD2. Germline V gene data show CDR1 as SQVTM and CDR2 as ANQGSEA. V lost 6 bases, J lost 4 bases, and 12 bases stayed unmatched. The CDR3 runs 16 residues. The CDR3 here is CSVGSRLAGVYNEQFF. The CDR3 DNA reads as TGCAGCGTCGGATCTCGCCTAGCGGGAGTGTACAATGAGCAGTTCTTC.

This chain's CDR3 is CASSQERQGSYGYTF. For the CDR3, the DNA is TGCGCCAGCAGCCAAGAAAGACAGGGCAGCTATGGCTACACCTTC. The gene calls are TRBV4-3 and TRBJ1-2; 7 positions match TRBD1. The length of the CDR3 is 15 residues. Trimming at V came to 0 bases and at J to 4 bases, leaving 5 bases not matched to a gene. Germline lookup yields CDR1 LGHNA and CDR2 YSLEER.

The chain has TRBV4-3 and TRBJ1-3; a weak D match, TRBD1 (6 bases). V lost 1 base to trimming and J lost 4 bases, with 11 bases between them. The CDR3 spans 15 residues. Germline lookup yields CDR1 LGHNA and CDR2 YSLEER. CDR3 region: CASSQATGTGNTIYF. The CDR3 region has the DNA TGCGCCAGCAGCCAAGCCACAGGGACCGGAAACACCATATATTTT.

This chain connects TRBV5-4 to TRBJ2-4; D gene ambiguous. The V gene lost 0 bases and the J gene lost 0 bases, with 7 bases spanning the gap. The CDR3 consists of 15 residues. Germline V gene data show CDR1 as SGHNT and CDR2 as YYREEE (reference sequence). CDR3 sequence: CASSLDGLAKNIQYF. CDR3 DNA: TGTGCCAGCAGCTTGGACGGGTTAGCCAAAAACATTCAGTACTTC.

The chain carries TRBV5-4 and TRBJ2-7; TRBD2 matches 12 bases. Germline V gives CDR1 SGHNT, CDR2 YYREEE (reference sequence). There are 16 residues in the CDR3. The ends lost 3 bases at V and 7 bases at J; junction bases unmatched: 11. In DNA, the CDR3 is TGTGCCAGCAGCTCAGGACGACTAGCGGGAGCGGAAGAGCAGTACTTC. Translated: CASSSGRLAGAEEQYF.

The chain employs TRBV4-3 and TRBJ1-6; D perhaps matches TRBD1 (6 bases). Germline loops: CDR1 LGHNA, CDR2 YSLEER. The germline V and J ends were trimmed by 4 bases and 6 bases, with 13 bases remaining between them. The CDR3 is 15 residues long. The CDR3 nucleotides read TGCGCCAGCAGCCGGTACGACAGGCGTAATTCACCCCTCCACTTT. Encoded protein: CASSRYDRRNSPLHF.

The V gene is TRBV27, the J gene TRBJ1-1; the D is unclear. The V gene's germline CDR1 is MNHEY and CDR2 SMNVEV (reference sequence). This CDR3 comprises 15 residues. V was shortened by 4 bases and J by 1 base, with 13 bases between the two germline ends. The CDR3 protein is CASSSRRVGNTEAFF. CDR3 coding DNA: TGTGCCAGCAGTTCTCGACGGGTGGGGAACACTGAAGCTTTCTTT.

The chain couples TRBV28 to TRBJ2-2; TRBD1 is a possible D gene (6 bases). The CDR3 spans 13 residues. CDR1 is MDHEN, CDR2 SYDVKM, per germline. The ends were cut back, 11 bases at V and 1 base at J, with 11 bases in the middle. The CDR3 coding sequence is TGTGCCGGACGAGGGGGGAACACCGGGGAGCTGTTTTTT. Its protein is CAGRGGNTGELFF.

There are a few counts of this clone. J is TRBJ1-6 and V is TRBV3-1 (or the pseudogene TRBV3-2), with 8 bases fitting TRBD1. CDR1 LGHDT and CDR2 YNNKEL come from the germline V gene (reference sequence). The junction had 12 bases not matched to a gene; V was cut back by 5 bases and J by 9 bases. This CDR3 region has 16 residues. The CDR3 is CASSAIGGQGSSPLHF. The CDR3 DNA reads TGTGCCAGCAGCGCAATCGGTGGACAGGGCAGTTCACCCCTCCACTTT.

The J gene is TRBJ2-7, the V gene TRBV4-2; 7 bases align to TRBD1. CDR1 and CDR2 (germline): LGHNA, YNFKEQ. With V trimmed by 5 bases and J by 0 bases, 4 bases remained unmatched. This CDR3 contains 14 residues. The CDR3 DNA reads as TGTGCCAGCAGCGTGGGACAGCTCTCCTACGAGCAGTACTTC. Amino acids: CASSVGQLSYEQYF.

The V gene is TRBV30, the J gene TRBJ1-1, with 8 bases lining up with TRBD1. The CDR3 extends over 13 amino acids. With 4 bases clipped from V and 4 bases from J, the junction kept 5 bases outside the gene matches. The germline gives CDR1 GTSNPN, CDR2 SVGIG (reference sequence). The CDR3 loop reads CAWTGGVSTEAFF. CDR3 DNA sequence: TGTGCCTGGACAGGGGGCGTGAGCACTGAAGCTTTCTTT.

J is TRBJ1-4 and V is TRBV5-5, with 7 bases identical to TRBD1. Germline V lookup: CDR1 SGHKS, CDR2 YYEKEE (reference sequence). The V segment lost 4 bases and the J segment 3 bases; nucleotides outside the gene matches: 0. The CDR3 spans 13 residues. As DNA, the CDR3 is TGTGCCAGCAGCGGGACAGCTAATGAAAAACTGTTTTTT. This codes for CASSGTANEKLFF.

This rearrangement joins TRBV6-6 to TRBJ2-1, with 7 bases matching TRBD1. Germline V CDR1 and CDR2: MNHNY, SVGAGI (reference sequence). J gave up 0 bases and V 7 bases, and 6 bases lay outside the gene matches. The CDR3 is 15 amino acids. The CDR3, as DNA: TGTGCCAGCACACCACAGGGGAGCTCCTACAATGAGCAGTTCTTC. It translates to CASTPQGSSYNEQFF.

The chain uses TRBV30 and TRBJ1-1, with D perhaps matching TRBD1 (5 bases). Deletions cut 3 bases from V and 4 bases from J, with 12 bases between. CDR1 is GTSNPN, CDR2 SVGIG, per germline (reference sequence). This CDR3 spans 13 amino acids. The DNA for the CDR3 is TGTGCCTGGAGCTGGACGGGGGGCACTGAAGCTTTCTTT. It yields the protein CAWSWTGGTEAFF. The entire variable domain, with the rest obtained from reference TRBV30 and TRBJ1-1, is as follows: SQTIHQWPATLVQPVGSPLSLECTVEGTSNPNLYWYRQAAGRGLQLLFYSVGIGQISSEVPQNLSASRPQDRQFILSSKKLLLSDSGFYLCAWSWTGGTEAFFGQGTRLTVV.

The rearrangement uses TRBV24-1 and TRBJ2-5; 9 bases are shared with TRBD2. The J segment lost 1 base and the V segment lost 5 bases, leaving 10 bases of the junction unmatched. Germline CDR1 and CDR2: KGHDR and SFDVKD. The CDR3 length is 17 residues. The CDR3 DNA sequence: TGTGCCACCAGTGCCCTGGGGGCTAGCGGGGTCCAAGAGACCCAGTACTTC. Translating gives CATSALGASGVQETQYF.

The chain uses TRBV29-1 and TRBJ1-5; D possibly corresponds to TRBD1 (5 bases). The ends were cut back, 5 bases at V and 2 bases at J, with 10 bases in the middle. The CDR3 sequence is 13 residues long. Germline loops: CDR1 SQVTM, CDR2 ANQGSEA. The CDR3 loop reads CSVQRGGNQPQHF. The CDR3 DNA sequence: TGCAGCGTTCAAAGGGGTGGCAATCAGCCCCAGCATTTT.

This clone was seen more than once but under ten times. The chain recombines TRBV15 with TRBJ1-2; perhaps TRBD1 as D (5 bases). The germline V gene encodes CDR1 LNHNV and CDR2 YYDKDF (reference sequence). Between the trimmed V and J ends, which lost 0 bases and 10 bases, there was a span of 12 bases. The CDR3 length is 13 residues. For the CDR3, the DNA is TGTGCCACCAGCAGAGATGGGGAGGGGTCCTACACCTTC. Its protein is CATSRDGEGSYTF.

CDR3 in DNA: TGTGCCAGCAGTTTCAGGGTGTCCTATGGCTACACCTTC. Protein sequence: CASSFRVSYGYTF. The V call is TRBV27, the J call TRBJ1-2; TRBD1 might be the D (5 bases). The V end lost 3 bases, the J end lost 4 bases, and 9 bases lay between the germline ends. The germline V gene has CDR1 MNHEY and CDR2 SMNVEV (reference sequence). The CDR3 extends over 13 amino acids.

This rearrangement joins TRBV6-2 or TRBV6-3 to TRBJ1-5, with D perhaps TRBD1 (5 bases). The CDR3 has 15 amino acids. V lost 4 bases and J lost 7, with 17 bases in between. Germline V gives CDR1 MNHEY, CDR2 SVGEGT. The CDR3 sequence is CASSSGGPQRQPQHF. The CDR3 coding sequence is TGTGCCAGCAGTTCCGGGGGTCCCCAAAGACAGCCCCAGCATTTT.

The chain links TRBV21-1 to TRBJ1-1; TRBD1, the table's D call, was not compared with the DNA. TRBV21-1 is a pseudogene segment. CDR3 length equals 14 residues. CDR3 sequence: CASQKGQGGTEAFF. The CDR3 DNA reads as TGTGCCAGCCAGAAGGGACAGGGGGGCACTGAAGCTTTCTTT.